What follows describes a single TCR beta chain. Its antigen remains unidentified. These data come from a study of cytomegalovirus exposure and HLA in healthy donors. In the study overall: Researchers previously reported finding 90 million to 130 million unique TCR beta sequences from around 200 million T cells.

The CDR3 sequence is 17 residues long. CDR1 MDHEN and CDR2 SYDVKM come from the germline V gene. V lost 5 bases and J lost 4; bases outside the gene matches: 15. General study results and limits: Roughly uniform depth of sequencing across donors was assumed in presence/absence analyses. Researchers left out some V segments, among them TRBV6-2 and TRBV6-3, as indistinguishable.

13 Jbeta primers and 60 Vbeta primers were used for the PCR. Some clones are missing from TCRdb's copy, which holds only in-frame ones; the method was immunoSEQ multiplex PCR. The data hold 150,000 or so clones, with roughly 73% observed a single time. The receptor was isolated from a man aged 18 to 29 in good health and CMV-seropositive. The sequenced sample consisted of PBMCs. This chain connects TRBV28 to TRBJ1-2; TRBD1 matches 8 bases. DNA for the CDR3: TGTGCCAGCAGTACCCGGGGCAGGGGGCAAAATAGCTATGGCTACACCTTC. It encodes CASSTRGRGQNSYGYTF.